This entry lists 9 T cell receptor beta chains sequenced from one sample in a study of blood T cell repertoires in COVID-19. The repertoire was sequenced with immunoSEQ multiplex PCR; TCRdb's copy has only in-frame clones and lacks some. Here the sample spans around 290,000 clones, 70% to 90% being singletons. Source material: peripheral blood. Every receptor here comes from a woman between 65 and 79 years old with COVID-19, enrolled during active disease.

The J gene is TRBJ1-5, the V gene TRBV28, with D maybe TRBD1 (5 bases). Per germline, CDR1 MDHEN and CDR2 SYDVKM. The CDR3 spans 13 residues. Trimming removed 5 bases from V and 3 bases from J, with 8 bases in between. This CDR3 reads CASSPGANQPQHF. DNA for the CDR3: TGTGCCAGCAGTCCTGGGGCCAATCAGCCCCAGCATTTT.

The rearrangement links TRBV27 to TRBJ2-3; D unresolved. Germline CDR1 is MNHEY and CDR2 is SMNVEV (reference sequence). The CDR3 sequence is 14 residues long. The ends were cut back, 4 bases at V and 1 base at J, with 9 bases in the middle. The CDR3 spells CASSSGERTDTQYF. CDR3 DNA: TGTGCCAGCAGTTCGGGTGAGCGCACAGATACGCAGTATTTT.

This sequence joins TRBV5-1 and TRBJ2-3, with D perhaps matching TRBD2 (6 bases). This CDR3 has 15 amino acids. Germline CDR1 and CDR2: SGHRS and YFSETQ. Trimming shortened V by 5 bases and J by 2 bases, and 15 bases separated the two germline ends. CDR3 sequence reads: CASRPRDFLTDTQYF. The CDR3 DNA reads TGCGCCAGCAGGCCCCGGGACTTCCTCACAGATACGCAGTATTTT.

This clone was detected ten times or more. The rearrangement links TRBV4-3 to TRBJ1-1; TRBD1 aligns across 9 bases. Germline V lookup: CDR1 LGHNA, CDR2 YSLEER. There are 18 residues in the CDR3. V shed 3 bases and J 3 bases; nucleotides not matched to a gene: 14. The CDR3, as DNA: TGCGCCAGCAGCCATAGGGGACAGGGCAGATGGTTGGACACTGAAGCTTTCTTT. Translation: CASSHRGQGRWLDTEAFF.

This chain links TRBV2 with TRBJ2-7; D is uncertain. CDR1 SNHLY and CDR2 FYNNEI come from the germline V gene. V lost 5 bases to trimming and J lost 3 bases, with 8 bases between them. The CDR3 runs 12 residues. In DNA form, the CDR3 reads TGTGCCAGCAGTTTCTACAGCTACGAGCAGTACTTC. This codes for CASSFYSYEQYF.

The rearrangement links TRBV6-5 to TRBJ2-1; 10 bases agree with TRBD2. CDR1 is MNHEY, CDR2 SVGAGI, per germline. The V and J ends lost 7 bases and 6 bases, in that order; junction bases with no gene match: 9. The CDR3 covers 15 residues. CDR3 sequence reads: CASTSLAGARNEQFF. The CDR3 DNA follows: TGTGCCAGCACCTCCCTAGCGGGGGCCCGCAATGAGCAGTTCTTC.

A few counts support this clone. The genes are TRBV4-3 and TRBJ2-2; no definite D call. The CDR3 consists of 16 residues. CDR1 and CDR2 from the germline V gene are LGHNA and YSLEER. Trimming removed 4 bases from V and 9 bases from J, with 21 bases in between. As DNA, the CDR3 is TGCGCCAGCAGCCGAACAACGGGTGTTGGCTCTCGGGAGCTGTTTTTT. Its translation is CASSRTTGVGSRELFF.

The rearrangement joins TRBV27 to TRBJ1-1; D not resolved. Germline CDR1 reads MNHEY; CDR2 reads SMNVEV (reference sequence). V lost 2 bases to trimming and J lost 3 bases, with 7 bases between them. The CDR3 spans 13 residues. CDR3 protein: CASSLIRDTEAFF. The CDR3 region has the DNA TGTGCCAGCAGTTTAATACGGGACACTGAAGCTTTCTTT.

The rearrangement links TRBV18 to TRBJ2-7, with D possibly being TRBD1 (5 bases). This CDR3 comprises 13 residues. Germline V gene data show CDR1 as KGHSH and CDR2 as LQKENI. V dropped 3 bases and J dropped 3 bases, with 9 bases sitting between them. CDR3 nucleotides: TGTGCCAGCTCACCGATTGACAGCTACGAGCAGTACTTC. This codes for CASSPIDSYEQYF.